This T cell receptor (beta chain) came from a study of OX40 agonist ivuxolimab in advanced cancers. After removal of 6 bases from V and 7 bases from J, the junction contained 13 bases not matched to a gene. This CDR3 comprises 15 residues. The V gene's germline CDR1 is MNHNS and CDR2 SASEGT. The data were produced by immunoSEQ multiplex PCR, yet TCRdb's version contains in-frame clones alone and is incomplete. The table has approximately 110,000 clones, 92% seen once. This chain joins TRBV6-1 and TRBJ2-7; 9 positions agree with TRBD2. The sequencing here drew on CD4+ or CD8+ T cells sorted from blood, taken in a trial of the OX40 agonist ivuxolimab. The TCR was taken from an adult with an advanced solid tumor such as melanoma, head and neck, liver or kidney cancer. CDR3 sequence: CASRAGGLPTQEQYF. The CDR3 DNA sequence: TGTGCCAGCAGGGCGGGAGGGCTCCCAACCCAAGAGCAGTACTTC.